Following are 30 T cell receptor beta chains from one sample sequenced in a study of blood T cell repertoires in COVID-19. TCRdb keeps only in-frame clones here, not all; method: immunoSEQ multiplex PCR. The profile shows around 100,000 clones, about 89% of them singletons. Sample: peripheral blood. The receptors derive from a human donor in a cohort sampled during active COVID-19.

The chain carries TRBV5-1 and TRBJ2-1; perhaps TRBD2 as D (6 bases). Trimming shortened V by 2 bases and J by 5 bases, and 11 bases separated the two germline ends. Germline CDR1 and CDR2: SGHRS and YFSETQ. The CDR3 length is 14 residues. Here the CDR3 reads CASSFGGLNNEQFF. The DNA of the CDR3 is TGCGCCAGCAGCTTCGGGGGTTTGAACAATGAGCAGTTCTTC.

The chain links TRBV7-3 to TRBJ2-1; TRBD1 agrees at 7 bases. Germline CDR1 and CDR2: SGHTA and FQGTGA. The CDR3 is made up of 12 amino acids. Trimming at V came to 4 bases and at J to 9 bases, leaving 3 bases not matched to a gene. CDR3 DNA: TGTGCCAGCAGCTCGACAGGGCGTGAGCAGTTCTTC. As protein: CASSSTGREQFF.

The rearrangement uses TRBV29-1 and TRBJ2-7; 9 bases fit TRBD1. This CDR3 has 15 residues. Germline assignment: CDR1 SQVTM and CDR2 ANQGSEA. V was pared by 4 bases and J by 1 base, with 8 bases of the junction left unmatched. CDR3 nucleotide sequence: TGCAGCGTTGCAATATCGACAGGGGGTTCCTACGAGCAGTACTTC. Amino acid sequence: CSVAISTGGSYEQYF.

This chain links TRBV6-2 or TRBV6-3 with TRBJ2-3, with 7 bases lining up with TRBD1. The germline V gene encodes CDR1 MNHEY and CDR2 SVGEGT. Trimming at V came to 4 bases and at J to 6 bases, leaving 16 bases not matched to a gene. CDR3 length: 17 residues. The CDR3 coding sequence is TGTGCCAGCAGTTTGAACAGGGGATTCTTCGATTCCGATACGCAGTATTTT. Protein sequence: CASSLNRGFFDSDTQYF.

This chain joins TRBV10-2 and TRBJ1-6, with D possibly matching TRBD1 (6 bases). The CDR3 extends over 13 amino acids. Germline V gene sequence: CDR1 WSHSY, CDR2 SAAADI. Trimming stripped 3 bases from V and 6 bases from J, with 6 bases between. The CDR3 sequence: CASSEQGNSPLHF. The DNA of the CDR3 is TGCGCCAGCAGTGAACAGGGTAATTCACCCCTCCACTTT.

The sample holds a few counts of this clone. J is TRBJ2-3 and V is TRBV28; 12 bases are a match to TRBD2. With 6 bases clipped from V and 2 bases from J, the junction kept 9 bases outside the gene matches. The germline gives CDR1 MDHEN, CDR2 SYDVKM. The CDR3 has 17 residues. This chain's CDR3 is CASRAGTSGPNTDTQYF. CDR3 DNA sequence: TGTGCCAGCAGAGCCGGGACTAGCGGGCCCAACACAGATACGCAGTATTTT. The complete variable domain, with remaining parts taken from reference TRBV28 and TRBJ2-3, reads DVKVTQSSRYLVKRTGEKVFLECVQDMDHENMFWYRQDPGLGLRLIYFSYDVKMKEKGDIPEGYSVSREKKERFSLILESASTNQTSMYLCASRAGTSGPNTDTQYFGPGTRLTVL.

The chain joins TRBV10-3 to TRBJ2-3, with TRBD2 matching 10 bases. The CDR3 contains 15 residues. Germline CDR1 ENHRY, CDR2 SYGVKD. V was pared by 4 bases and J by 2 bases, with 3 bases of the junction left unmatched. CDR3 DNA sequence: TGTGCCATCAGTGGGGGGACTAGCGACACAGATACGCAGTATTTT. Its translation is CAISGGTSDTDTQYF.

CDR3 region: CASSLGTVGNTIYF. DNA of the CDR3: TGTGCCAGCAGTTTGGGGACAGTTGGAAACACCATATATTTT. The V call is TRBV6-5, the J call TRBJ1-3; TRBD1 agrees at 7 bases. The CDR3 totals 14 residues. Unmatched junction bases numbered 3, after V lost 4 bases and J lost 3 bases. CDR1 and CDR2 from the germline V gene are MNHEY and SVGAGI.

This rearrangement joins TRBV13 to TRBJ1-2, with 8 bases aligning to TRBD1. V gave up 4 bases and J gave up 4 bases; unmatched junction bases: 5. This CDR3 is built from 14 residues. Germline V gives CDR1 PRHDT, CDR2 FYEKMQ (reference sequence). CDR3 nucleotides: TGTGCCAGCAGCTCCTCAACAGGGGGCTATGGCTACACCTTC. It translates to CASSSSTGGYGYTF.

The chain employs TRBV28 and TRBJ2-1, with D uncertain. The V gene's germline CDR1 is MDHEN and CDR2 SYDVKM. V was cut by 8 bases and J by 0 bases, with 14 bases left in between. The CDR3 loop spans 15 amino acids. The DNA of the CDR3 is TGTGCCAGCCAATTGCGGAGCAGCTCCTACAATGAGCAGTTCTTC. Its translation: CASQLRSSSYNEQFF.

This CDR3 reads CATSRLTSGGNNEQFF. As DNA, the CDR3 is TGTGCCACCAGCAGGCTGACTAGCGGGGGGAACAATGAGCAGTTCTTC. The chain carries TRBV15 and TRBJ2-1; 13 nucleotides match TRBD2. V dropped 3 bases and J dropped 5; count of bases not matched to a gene: 4. The CDR3 consists of 16 residues. Per germline, CDR1 LNHNV and CDR2 YYDKDF (reference sequence).

V usage is TRBV6-5 and J usage is TRBJ2-2, with a weak D call TRBD1 (6 bases). Germline loops: CDR1 MNHEY, CDR2 SVGAGI. This CDR3 contains 14 residues. The V gene lost 4 bases and the J gene lost 2 bases, with 8 bases spanning the gap. The CDR3 protein is CASSWTDNTGELFF. CDR3 coding DNA: TGTGCCAGCAGTTGGACAGATAACACCGGGGAGCTGTTTTTT.

This chain links TRBV29-1 with TRBJ2-3, with D unclear. CDR1 SQVTM and CDR2 ANQGSEA come from the germline V gene. The CDR3 consists of 16 residues. V was cut by 0 bases and J by 0 bases, with 13 bases left in between. CDR3 nucleotide sequence: TGCAGCGTTGAAGATCGGTACCGAACTAGCACAGATACGCAGTATTTT. It is translated as CSVEDRYRTSTDTQYF.

Concerning this clone: Other DNA sequences in this specimen translate into the identical CDR3. J is TRBJ1-1 and V is TRBV12-3 or TRBV12-4; D possibly corresponds to TRBD1 (6 bases). The CDR3 loop spans 13 amino acids. V was shortened by 3 bases and J by 1 base, with 6 bases between the two germline ends. CDR3 region: CASSLGQNTEAFF. For the CDR3, the DNA is TGTGCCAGCAGTTTGGGACAGAACACTGAAGCTTTCTTT.

Concerning this clone itself: A junction boundary mismatches the germline segment, possibly from a read error. V is TRBV6-1 and J is TRBJ2-1, with 8 bases matching TRBD1. The length of the CDR3 is 16 residues. CDR1 and CDR2 from the germline V gene are MNHNS and SASEGT. This chain's CDR3 is CVSSEEAGGRYNEQFF. CDR3 sequence (DNA): TGTGTCAGCAGTGAAGAGGCAGGGGGCAGGTACAATGAGCAGTTCTTC.

This clone has a single count. This chain connects TRBV24-1 to TRBJ2-3; 7 bases are shared with TRBD1. The trim removed 3 bases at V and 2 bases at J, leaving 4 bases unmatched. Germline V gene lookup returns CDR1 KGHDR and CDR2 SFDVKD. This CDR3 contains 15 residues. The CDR3 here is CATSDKGQPTDTQYF. The CDR3 nucleotides read TGTGCCACCAGTGATAAGGGACAGCCCACAGATACGCAGTATTTT.

This chain uses TRBV7-9 with TRBJ2-1, with D possibly being TRBD1 (5 bases). Germline V CDR1 and CDR2: SEHNR, FQNEAQ (reference sequence). The V end was cut by 1 base, the J end by 3 bases, with 19 bases between. The CDR3 is 18 amino acids. The DNA of the CDR3 is TGTGCCAGCAGCTTAGATATATTTAGGGGTTTGCTCTACAATGAGCAGTTCTTC. Its translation: CASSLDIFRGLLYNEQFF.

The genes are TRBV3-1 (or the pseudogene TRBV3-2) and TRBJ2-5, with 11 bases aligning to TRBD2. Germline V gene data show CDR1 as LGHDT and CDR2 as YNNKEL (reference sequence). V dropped 1 base and J dropped 5; count of bases not matched to a gene: 6. The CDR3 runs 16 residues. The CDR3 coding sequence is TGTGCCAGCAGCCAAGTAGCGGGGGGGCTCGAGGAGACCCAGTACTTC. This sequence encodes CASSQVAGGLEETQYF.

The chain carries TRBV5-1 and TRBJ2-3; 8 nucleotides match TRBD2. Trimming removed 1 base from V and 6 bases from J; junction bases left unmatched: 13. CDR3 size: 17 residues. Germline values: CDR1 SGHRS, CDR2 YFSETQ. This CDR3 is CASSLLKTAGAWDTQYF. CDR3 sequence (DNA): TGCGCCAGCAGCTTGCTGAAAACAGCGGGAGCTTGGGATACGCAGTATTTT.

The chain has TRBV5-4 and TRBJ1-6, with D perhaps TRBD1 (5 bases). The V end was cut by 0 bases, the J end by 7 bases, with 11 bases between. Per the germline V gene, CDR1 is SGHNT and CDR2 is YYREEE (reference sequence). The CDR3 consists of 15 residues. The CDR3 sequence is CASSLGGGWNSPLHF. The CDR3 DNA reads TGTGCCAGCAGCTTGGGTGGGGGGTGGAATTCACCCCTCCACTTT.

The CDR3 sequence: CASSVSGTGAYNEQFF. The CDR3 nucleotides are TGTGCCAGCAGCGTATCTGGGACAGGGGCTTACAATGAGCAGTTCTTC. V usage is TRBV9 and J usage is TRBJ2-1; the match to TRBD1 covers 10 bases. Germline CDR1 and CDR2: SGDLS and YYNGEE. After removal of 1 base from V and 4 bases from J, the junction contained 5 bases not matched to a gene. The CDR3 length is 16 residues.

This clone appeared a single time. V is TRBV5-1 and J is TRBJ1-1, with D possibly matching TRBD1 (6 bases). With 4 bases removed from V and 1 base from J, the gap between germline ends came to 17 bases. The germline V gene encodes CDR1 SGHRS and CDR2 YFSETQ. The CDR3 loop spans 16 amino acids. The chain's CDR3 is CASSPSGGGANTEAFF. CDR3 bases: TGCGCCAGCAGCCCAAGCGGAGGGGGGGCGAACACTGAAGCTTTCTTT.

The CDR3 region has the DNA TGCAGCGTCATGAACCCGGGAACTCTATCCACTGAAGCTTTCTTT. The encoded protein is CSVMNPGTLSTEAFF. The V call is TRBV29-1, the J call TRBJ1-1; D uncertain. Per germline, CDR1 SQVTM and CDR2 ANQGSEA. Deletions cut 6 bases from V and 4 bases from J, with 21 bases between. The CDR3 has 15 amino acids.

The chain uses TRBV18 and TRBJ1-4, with a tentative D call TRBD1 (6 bases). V was shortened by 5 bases and J by 3 bases, with 10 bases between the two germline ends. CDR1 and CDR2 (germline): KGHSH, LQKENI. The CDR3 runs 14 residues. The CDR3 is CASSRDTPNEKLFF. CDR3 sequence (DNA): TGTGCCAGCTCAAGGGACACTCCTAATGAAAAACTGTTTTTT. Combining the CDR3 with reference TRBV18 and TRBJ1-4 gives the whole variable domain NAGVMQNPRHLVRRRGQEARLRCSPMKGHSHVYWYRQLPEEGLKFMVYLQKENIIDESGMPKERFSAEFPKEGPSILRIQQVVRGDSAAYFCASSRDTPNEKLFFGSGTQLSVL.

The J gene is TRBJ2-5, the V gene TRBV11-2; D is perhaps TRBD1 (5 bases). The V end was cut by 5 bases, the J end by 5 bases, with 18 bases between. The CDR3 consists of 15 residues. The germline gives CDR1 SGHAT, CDR2 FQNNGV. DNA of the CDR3: TGTGCCAGCAGCCAAGCCCGACAGCCCAGGGAGACCCAGTACTTC. This translates into CASSQARQPRETQYF.

This clone turned up a few times. The chain uses TRBV4-1 and TRBJ1-5, with TRBD1 identical over 7 bases. V lost 0 bases and J lost 2; bases outside the gene matches: 1. The CDR3 has 15 amino acids. Germline CDR1 and CDR2: MGHRA and YSYEKL. In DNA form, the CDR3 reads TGCGCCAGCAGCCAAGACCAGGGGGGCAATCAGCCCCAGCATTTT. Protein sequence: CASSQDQGGNQPQHF.

The rearrangement uses TRBV4-3 and TRBJ1-2; D call uncertain. The CDR3 has 16 residues. Germline V gene sequence: CDR1 LGHNA, CDR2 YSLEER. V was trimmed by 5 bases and J by 3 bases, leaving 19 bases between them. The CDR3 protein is CASSKEHFTEDYGYTF. The CDR3 region has the DNA TGCGCCAGCAGCAAGGAGCACTTTACTGAGGACTATGGCTACACCTTC.

The chain combines TRBV2 with TRBJ2-5; D is possibly TRBD1 (5 bases). Germline lookup yields CDR1 SNHLY and CDR2 FYNNEI. The CDR3 is 13 residues long. In DNA, the CDR3 is TGTGCGTCGAGTAGGGGCGGTAGGGAGACCCAGTACTTC. Its translation is CASSRGGRETQYF.

V gene TRBV28 combines with J gene TRBJ1-2, with no clear D. This CDR3 spans 14 amino acids. V dropped 7 bases and J dropped 7 bases, with 19 bases sitting between them. CDR1 is MDHEN and CDR2 is SYDVKM in the germline V gene. The CDR3 is CASISLSEGSGYTF. The CDR3 DNA is TGTGCCAGCATCTCACTAAGTGAGGGATCTGGCTACACCTTC.

This sequence joins TRBV19 and TRBJ1-1; D is perhaps TRBD1 (5 bases). V lost 6 bases and J lost 0, with 11 bases in between. The germline V gene has CDR1 LNHDA and CDR2 SQIVND (reference sequence). The CDR3 consists of 14 residues. CDR3 region: CASSLGDMNTEAFF. Here the CDR3 DNA reads TGTGCCAGTAGCTTAGGGGATATGAACACTGAAGCTTTCTTT.